The next 16 T cell receptor beta chains were all read from a single sample in a study of identical twins. TCRdb re-called the 5' RACE reads with MiXCR, one entry per CDR3 protein. The sample lists 450,000 or so distinct CDR3 sequences, about 14% occurring once. The same sample was also used in a study of yellow fever vaccine responses in identical twins.

Sequenced material: CD4+ T cells sorted from blood. These receptors all come from a woman under 30 in good health.

This chain joins TRBV2 and TRBJ1-5; D may be TRBD1 (5 bases). In germline, CDR1 is SNHLY, CDR2 FYNNEI. The CDR3 is 14 residues long. V lost 6 bases, J lost 4 bases, and 13 bases lay in between. The CDR3: CASSPGRVNQPQHF. CDR3 nucleotide sequence: TGTGCCAGCAGCCCAGGCAGGGTGAATCAGCCCCAGCATTTT.

This clonotype was seen more than once but under ten times. This rearrangement joins TRBV7-2 to TRBJ2-7; D not resolved. Germline assignment: CDR1 SGHTA and CDR2 FQGNSA. Trimming shortened V by 2 bases and J by 3 bases, and 14 bases separated the two germline ends. This CDR3 is 15 amino acids long. The CDR3 here is CASSLQTTMYYEQYF. The CDR3 nucleotides read TGTGCCAGCAGCTTACAGACGACAATGTACTACGAGCAGTACTTC.

This clonotype was seen more than once but under ten times. The chain recombines TRBV2 with TRBJ2-2; a weak D match, TRBD1 (5 bases). This CDR3 contains 15 residues. CDR1 is SNHLY, CDR2 FYNNEI, per germline. V lost 10 bases, J lost 1 base, and 16 bases lay in between. CDR3 region: CATIRQSLNTGELFF. The CDR3 DNA sequence: TGTGCCACCATCCGACAGTCGTTGAACACCGGGGAGCTGTTTTTT.

The gene calls are TRBV30 and TRBJ2-2; 8 bases are shared with TRBD2. The CDR3 contains 13 residues. V lost 0 bases to trimming and J lost 7 bases; unmatched junction nucleotides: 1. CDR1 GTSNPN and CDR2 SVGIG come from the germline V gene (reference sequence). In nucleotides, the CDR3 is TGTGCCTGGAGTGTAGCGGGGGACGGGGAGCTGTTTTTT. Its protein is CAWSVAGDGELFF.

The gene calls are TRBV6-2 or TRBV6-3 and TRBJ2-3, with TRBD2 matching 7 bases. V lost 5 bases and J lost 2; bases outside the gene matches: 7. Germline loops: CDR1 MNHEY, CDR2 SVGEGT. There are 15 residues in the CDR3. CDR3 in amino acids: CASSTPSGPTDTQYF. In nucleotides, the CDR3 is TGTGCCAGCAGTACCCCTAGCGGTCCCACAGATACGCAGTATTTT.

V usage is TRBV24-1 and J usage is TRBJ2-1; no firm D call. CDR3 size: 13 residues. The V gene lost 0 bases and the J gene lost 2 bases, with 1 base spanning the gap. Germline CDR1 KGHDR, CDR2 SFDVKD. DNA for the CDR3: TGTGCCACCAGTGATTTGACCTACAATGAGCAGTTCTTC. Residues: CATSDLTYNEQFF.

This chain links TRBV5-6 with TRBJ2-7; D gene uncertain. Germline V CDR1 and CDR2: SGHDT, YYEEEE. This CDR3 is built from 17 residues. V dropped 3 bases and J dropped 0 bases, with 19 bases sitting between them. The CDR3 here is CASSSITQALTSYEQYF. In DNA form, the CDR3 reads TGTGCCAGCAGCTCCATAACGCAGGCCCTCACCTCCTACGAGCAGTACTTC.

As to this clonotype: A junction end diverges from the germline sequence, so it may reflect a read error. The chain carries TRBV20-1 and TRBJ1-2, with TRBD1 matching over 7 bases. The CDR3 is 14 amino acids. Germline CDR1 and CDR2: DFQATT and SNEGSKA (reference sequence). The CDR3 is CSARTGRNVGGYAF. The DNA of the CDR3 is TGCAGTGCTAGGACAGGGAGGAACGTTGGGGGCTACGCCTTC.

This clonotype was recorded many times. This sequence joins TRBV5-1 and TRBJ2-7; a weak D match, TRBD1 (6 bases). With 0 bases removed from V and 6 bases from J, the gap between germline ends came to 10 bases. Germline V gene lookup returns CDR1 SGHRS and CDR2 YFSETQ. This CDR3 is built from 13 residues. CDR3 in amino acids: CASSLDQGLEQYF. In nucleotides, the CDR3 is TGCGCCAGCAGCTTGGATCAGGGGCTCGAGCAGTACTTC.

This clonotype was seen repeatedly, ten times or more. The V call is TRBV12-3 or TRBV12-4, the J call TRBJ2-1, with 10 nucleotides matching TRBD2. J was trimmed by 7 bases and V by 4 bases; bases with no gene match: 4. The length of the CDR3 is 14 residues. The CDR3 region is CASSYLAGANEQFF. Written as DNA, the CDR3 is TGTGCCAGCAGTTACCTAGCGGGAGCTAATGAGCAGTTCTTC.

The rearrangement links TRBV6-5 to TRBJ2-1; 13 bases line up with TRBD2. The V gene end was trimmed by 2 bases and the J gene end by 7 bases; junction bases not matched to a gene: 2. The CDR3 is made up of 15 amino acids. In germline, CDR1 is MNHEY, CDR2 SVGAGI. The CDR3: CASSYTGLAGNEQFF. CDR3 DNA: TGTGCCAGCAGTTACACGGGACTAGCGGGGAATGAGCAGTTCTTC.

This clonotype turned up a few times. This sequence joins TRBV20-1 and TRBJ2-4; 9 nucleotides agree with TRBD1. This CDR3 contains 15 residues. V dropped 5 bases and J dropped 7; count of bases not matched to a gene: 12. Germline assignment: CDR1 DFQATT and CDR2 SNEGSKA (reference sequence). The CDR3 DNA follows: TGCAGTGCTGATACCACAGGGGGCGTTACTAACATTCAGTACTTC. This encodes CSADTTGGVTNIQYF.

This clonotype was picked up a small number of times. The chain carries TRBV7-9 and TRBJ2-7, with 11 bases matching TRBD2. Per the germline V gene, CDR1 is SEHNR and CDR2 is FQNEAQ (reference sequence). V was clipped by 5 bases and J by 6 bases; unmatched bases: 6. The CDR3 runs 14 residues. The CDR3 loop is CASSISGRGGEQYF. As DNA, the CDR3 is TGTGCCAGCAGCATTAGCGGGAGGGGTGGCGAGCAGTACTTC.

This clonotype came up many times. The V and J genes are TRBV10-3 and TRBJ2-2; 7 bases are shared with TRBD1. V shed 6 bases, J shed 0 bases, and the junction held 4 bases outside the gene matches. This CDR3 comprises 15 residues. CDR1 ENHRY and CDR2 SYGVKD come from the germline V gene. The CDR3 DNA is TGTGCCATCAGCCCGGGACAGACGAACACCGGGGAGCTGTTTTTT. It encodes CAISPGQTNTGELFF.

The gene calls are TRBV5-6 and TRBJ2-1; 10 bases are shared with TRBD2. Germline CDR1 reads SGHDT; CDR2 reads YYEEEE. Trimming removed 4 bases from V and 1 base from J; junction bases left unmatched: 11. The CDR3 has 18 amino acids. CDR3 nucleotides: TGTGCCAGCAGCCCCTTAGCGGGAGGCCTTGTGTCCTACAATGAGCAGTTCTTC. Residues: CASSPLAGGLVSYNEQFF.

This clonotype was seen only a few times. The chain couples TRBV28 to TRBJ2-5, with a weak D call TRBD2 (5 bases). Germline V gives CDR1 MDHEN, CDR2 SYDVKM. This CDR3 region has 16 residues. Trimming removed 3 bases at V and 4 bases at J, with 18 bases between. The chain's CDR3 is CASSFFYGGLRETQYF. The CDR3, as DNA: TGTGCCAGCAGTTTTTTTTACGGTGGACTCCGAGAGACCCAGTACTTC.